The T cell receptor (beta chain) described here comes from a study of T cell responses to AZD1222 COVID-19 vaccine. The repertoire was sequenced with immunoSEQ multiplex PCR; TCRdb's copy has only in-frame clones and lacks some. Seen here are around 58,000 clones, 65% to 90% observed once, and the top ten hold 20%. The germline V gene has CDR1 SGHTA and CDR2 FQGTGA. The ends were cut back, 5 bases at V and 2 bases at J, with 15 bases in the middle. The CDR3 sequence is 15 residues long. Source: peripheral blood, taken on day 0 of AZD1222 vaccination. This sequence joins TRBV7-3 and TRBJ2-5, with a possible D match to TRBD2 (6 bases). The receptor was isolated from an adult in good health. CDR3 in amino acids: CASSRSGARQETQYF. The DNA for the CDR3 is TGTGCCAGCAGCCGCTCGGGAGCCCGGCAAGAGACCCAGTACTTC. Full variable domain (missing parts from reference TRBV7-3 and TRBJ2-5): GAGVSQTPSNKVTEKGKYVELRCDPISGHTALYWYRQSLGQGPEFLIYFQGTGAADDSGLPNDRFFAVRPEGSVSTLKIQRTERGDSAVYLCASSRSGARQETQYFGPGTRLLVL.